This T cell receptor beta chain was identified during a study of graft-versus-host responses after intestinal transplantation. Researchers processed graft tissue to release intraepithelial and lamina propria lymphocytes. General study points: GvH clones detected in recipient marrow included some appearing first in ileum or blood.

Measured with immunoSEQ multiplex PCR; TCRdb has only the in-frame clones, and not every one. In the table there are nearly 30,000 clones, around four fifths of which are singletons. The V end was cut by 7 bases, the J end by 2 bases, with 15 bases between. Germline V CDR1 and CDR2: MGHDK, SYGVNS. The length of the CDR3 is 15 residues. Points on this clone: Its antigen is not known.

Specimen: ileum tissue, collected 98 days after intestinal transplantation. This chain uses TRBV25-1 with TRBJ1-5; D ambiguous. The source is a human patient who received an intestinal transplant, so some T cells may come from the graft donor. CDR3 region: CASIGPKGGNQPQHF. In DNA form, the CDR3 reads TGTGCCAGCATTGGGCCTAAGGGCGGCAATCAGCCCCAGCATTTT.